This paragraph covers one T cell receptor beta chain sequence. The antigen it binds to is not known. No qualities accompany the bases; no much larger clone lies one base away. This specimen belongs to a study of T cell responses to AZD1222 COVID-19 vaccine (dated by TCRdb to about 2021). Context from the whole study: Because spike-specific TCR depth and breadth did not differ between the two schedules, AZD1222 recipients who got a second dose at roughly 4 weeks were pooled with those who got a second dose at roughly 12 weeks. A total of about 230 trial participants underwent TCR sequencing, of whom about 200 received two doses of AZD1222 and some 25 received two doses of the MenACWY control vaccine. Trial participants were enrolled by age into 18-55, 56-69 and 70-plus year subgroups, with approximately 150, 30 and 60 TCR-sequenced participants respectively. What the study reported, not specific to this receptor: A significant rise in spike-specific TCR breadth and depth was observed after two AZD1222 doses relative to day 0 and relative to MenACWY recipients. Most participants were white British and females outnumbered males, and the authors suggested that clonal diversity may have been underestimated. The 56-69-year group was small, and its depth increase did not reach significance, likely because of low power. CD4 TCRs associated with the vaccine covered the entire spike protein, and the dominant responses were in regions 160-218 and 743-854. Because no day 14 peak-response samples were available, the repertoires could be characterized only after the peak T cell response. Conclusions about previously exposed vaccinees were limited because only six AZD1222 recipients were SARS-CoV-2 seropositive at baseline. Nearly half of unique spike-specific TCRs reportedly recognized epitopes outside regions mutated in the B.1.351 and B.1.1.7 variants.

The CDR3 regions of human TCRbeta chains were analyzed by immunosequencing. As for the original processing: TCRs in the repertoires were compared against a reference library of SARS-CoV-2-specific TCRs that had been generated with the MIRA antigen-specificity platform. Breadth meant the fraction of unique TCRs that were SARS-CoV-2-associated, whereas depth meant the fraction of total T cells that were SARS-CoV-2-associated. Using the MIRA data, every spike-specific TCR was mapped to the spike region that the TCR reacted to and assigned to either a CD4 or a CD8 class. Log10-transformed breadth and depth values were compared by one-way ANOVA with Sidak's multiple comparisons tests. TCRdb took over this immuneACCESS table, retaining in-frame rearrangements with V and J assigned. Such tables are incomplete; in checked studies, under half of the missing clones stem from an unresolved V gene, and the remainder is unexplained. The V and J calls and clone size come from that table; D and trimming were worked out from the DNA. This sample gives 95,000 to 150,000 clones in total; roughly nine tenths of them show up just once. Of the sample, 7.2% is held by the ten largest clones.

The CDR3 contains 15 residues, cysteine and phenylalanine counted. The DNA shown is the 45-base CDR3, in frame from base 1. V and J are truncated by 0 bases and 0 bases respectively, leaving an intervening sequence of 9 bases. Via the germline V gene (reference sequence), CDR1 is LGHDT and CDR2 YNNKEL. In the paper's terms, the time point label means: baseline before first vaccination. Samples from vaccinated people were obtained from the UK trials COV001 and COV002, which included a single-blind randomized controlled phase 2/3 trial of AZD1222 (ChAdOx1 nCoV-19) in healthy adults. For TCRbeta chain sequencing, PBMC samples were collected from trial participants at day 0 and at day 28 after the second dose.

This chain joins TRBV3-1 (or the pseudogene TRBV3-2) to TRBJ2-7, and possibly TRBD2, on 6 matching bases. The sequences come from peripheral blood, collected on day 0 of AZD1222 vaccination. The receptor's source is an adult in good health. The CDR3 reads as follows: CASSQEAGFSYEQYF. In nucleotide form, the sequence is TGTGCCAGCAGCCAAGAGGCGGGATTCTCCTACGAGCAGTACTTC.